This TCR beta chain was profiled in a study of blood T cell repertoires in COVID-19. Whole-study context: From the United States, Italy and Spain came samples of acute and convalescent COVID-19. The cDNA or gDNA used as material had been derived from T cells, B-cell-depleted T cells, or PBMCs.

Per the study methods: Amplification of reference gene primers was used by the study to estimate nucleated cell counts. Assay: immunoSEQ multiplex PCR; the TCRdb copy retains only in-frame clones and omits some. V, J and clone size derive from that table, while D and trimming were established from the DNA sequence. The sample holds some 80,000 clones, roughly 78% seen once. Trimming cost V 5 bases and J 10 bases; bases outside gene matches: 13. From germline, CDR1 is SGHTA and CDR2 FQGNSA. The CDR3 consists of 15 residues. The Seattle patients, enrolled during active infection, were followed longitudinally. This clone was recorded only once.

The sequenced sample was peripheral blood. V and J are TRBV7-2 and TRBJ2-1; 8 bases align to TRBD2. The origin of this receptor is a man in his sixties with COVID-19, enrolled during active disease. This CDR3 reads CASSLSGSRVGEQFF. CDR3 sequence (DNA): TGTGCCAGCAGCCTCAGCGGGAGCCGAGTCGGAGAGCAGTTCTTC.